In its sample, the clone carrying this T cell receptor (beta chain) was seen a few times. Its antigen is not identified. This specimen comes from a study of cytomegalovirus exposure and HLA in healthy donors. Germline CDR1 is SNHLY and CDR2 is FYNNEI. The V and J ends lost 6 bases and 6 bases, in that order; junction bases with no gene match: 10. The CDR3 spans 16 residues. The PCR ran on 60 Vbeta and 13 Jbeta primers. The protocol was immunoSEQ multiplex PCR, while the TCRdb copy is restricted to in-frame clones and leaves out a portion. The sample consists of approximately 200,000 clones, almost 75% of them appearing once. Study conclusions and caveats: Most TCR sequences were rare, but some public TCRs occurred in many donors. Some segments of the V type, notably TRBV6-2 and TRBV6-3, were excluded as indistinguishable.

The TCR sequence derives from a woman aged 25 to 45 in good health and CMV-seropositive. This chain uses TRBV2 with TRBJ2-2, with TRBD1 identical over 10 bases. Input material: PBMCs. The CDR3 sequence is CASSARQGALSGELFF. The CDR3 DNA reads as TGTGCCAGCAGCGCAAGACAGGGGGCGCTATCCGGGGAGCTGTTTTTT.